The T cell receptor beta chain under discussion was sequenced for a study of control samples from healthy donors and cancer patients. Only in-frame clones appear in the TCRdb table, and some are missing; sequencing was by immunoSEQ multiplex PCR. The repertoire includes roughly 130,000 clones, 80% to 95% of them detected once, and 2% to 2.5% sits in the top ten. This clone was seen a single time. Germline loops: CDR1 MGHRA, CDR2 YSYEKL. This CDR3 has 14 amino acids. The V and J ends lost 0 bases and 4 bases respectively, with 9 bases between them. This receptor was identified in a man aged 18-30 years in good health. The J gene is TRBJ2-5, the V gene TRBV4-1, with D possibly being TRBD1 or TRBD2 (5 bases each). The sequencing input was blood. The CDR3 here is CASSQEGEGETQYF. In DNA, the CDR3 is TGCGCCAGCAGCCAAGAGGGGGAAGGAGAGACCCAGTACTTC.